Listed below are T cell receptor beta chains from one sample, sequenced in a study of T cells in localized non-small cell lung cancer. Sequenced by immunoSEQ multiplex PCR; TCRdb stores in-frame clones only, minus some. The sample consists of fewer than 2,000 clones, more than 20% of them appearing once. The sequenced sample was lung tumor tissue, obtained before any cancer treatment. Receptor source: a woman aged 35 to 69 with stage II squamous cell lung carcinoma. Both conserved end residues are part of each CDR3. Each record gives: clone size, V gene, J gene, D gene, CDR3 length, CDR3 DNA, CDR3 protein. D genes are given only for firm matches. Clone size appears in some rows only: once, few, many, or a class for an expanded clone.

few,TRBV23-1,TRBJ1-2,NA,14,TGCGCCAGCAGTCACCGGGGACGGTTCTATGGCTACACCTTC,CASSHRGRFYGYTF
NA,TRBV19,TRBJ2-7,NA,14,TGTGCCAGTAGCGCTGACTACGCGTCCTACGAGCAGTACTTC,CASSADYASYEQYF
few,TRBV7-2,TRBJ1-1,NA,13,TGTGCCAGCAGCCAAGGTGGGGGCACTGAAGCTTTCTTT,CASSQGGGTEAFF
large,TRBV28,TRBJ2-3,TRBD2,14,TGTGCCAGCAGCCGGTCGTCTAGCGGGGGTAAGCAGTATTTT,CASSRSSSGGKQYF
NA,TRBV11-3,TRBJ2-1,TRBD2,16,TGTGCCAGCAGCCACCGACTAGCCAGCTCCTACAATGAGCAGTTCTTC,CASSHRLASSYNEQFF
NA,TRBV19,TRBJ2-1,TRBD2,15,TGTGCCAGTAGTATGGCTAGCGGGACATACAATGAGCAGTTCTTC,CASSMASGTYNEQFF
few,TRBV11-3,TRBJ2-5,NA,14,TGTGCCAGCAGCTATAACCAGGGGGGAGAGACCCAGTACTTC,CASSYNQGGETQYF
few,TRBV6-8,TRBJ1-2,NA,14,TGTGCCATCAGTGGGCAGGGCTCTGACTATGGCTACACCTTC,CAISGQGSDYGYTF
few,TRBV11-3,TRBJ2-6,NA,15,TGTGCCAGCAGCCCAGGGTTCGCTGGGGCCAACGTCCTGACTTTC,CASSPGFAGANVLTF
few,TRBV11-3,TRBJ2-7,TRBD2,14,TGTGCCAGCAGCCCGGGGGGGCAGCCCTACGAGCAGTACTTC,CASSPGGQPYEQYF
NA,TRBV14,TRBJ2-7,NA,14,TGTGCCAGCAGCCAAGAACTCTGGTCCTACGAGCAGTACTTC,CASSQELWSYEQYF
medium-sized,TRBV7-4,TRBJ2-7,NA,14,TGTGCCAGTAGCTTAAGGGCCCGGGCCGGCGAGCAGTACTTC,CASSLRARAGEQYF
NA,TRBV14,TRBJ2-7,NA,15,TGTGCCAGCTCGGGAGGACAGGGTTCTTTTTACGAGCAGTACTTC,CASSGGQGSFYEQYF
NA,TRBV19,TRBJ1-2,NA,12,TGTGCCAGTAGATCAGGTGACTATGGCTACACCTTC,CASRSGDYGYTF
NA,TRBV11-3,TRBJ2-2,TRBD1,15,TGTGCCAGCAGCCCAACGGGACAGATCACCGGGGAGCTGTTTTTT,CASSPTGQITGELFF
NA,TRBV19,TRBJ1-2,NA,13,TGTGCCAGTAGTCCAGGGTATCTCTATGGCTACACCTTC,CASSPGYLYGYTF
NA,TRBV5-1,TRBJ1-1,TRBD1,16,TGCGCCAGCAGCTTGGGTCAGGGGACAGGGGGTACTGAAGCTTTCTTT,CASSLGQGTGGTEAFF
few,TRBV11-3,TRBJ2-7,TRBD2,14,TGTGCCAGCAGCTTGAGTAGCGGGAGTGCTCCGCAGTACTTC,CASSLSSGSAPQYF
few,TRBV11-3,TRBJ1-2,TRBD1,14,TGTGCCAGCAGCTGGGACAGCCCTAACTATGGCTACACCTTC,CASSWDSPNYGYTF
once,TRBV18,TRBJ2-3,TRBD2,14,TGTGCCAGCTCACGTAGCGGGAGTTCAGATACGCAGTATTTT,CASSRSGSSDTQYF
few,TRBV28,TRBJ2-1,NA,12,TGTGCCAGCAGAAATCAGGGACTTGGGCAGTTCTTC,CASRNQGLGQFF
medium-sized,TRBV6-8,TRBJ1-2,TRBD1,15,TGTGCCAGCGCCTGGGAGCGACAGGGGTCCTATGGCTACACCTTC,CASAWERQGSYGYTF
once,TRBV19,TRBJ2-6,NA,12,TGTGCCAGTAGGTCCCCGGCCAACGTCCTGACTTTC,CASRSPANVLTF
NA,TRBV6-8,TRBJ2-3,NA,12,TGTGCCAGCAAGGATTACCCAGATACGCAGTATTTT,CASKDYPDTQYF
NA,TRBV15,TRBJ1-2,NA,14,TGTGCCACCACCGAAAGAGGTACTAGACGTGGCTACACCTTC,CATTERGTRRGYTF
few,TRBV1,TRBJ1-1,NA,14,TGCGCCAGCAGCCAAGATAGGGGGACAGGGGCGGCTTTCTTT,CASSQDRGTGAAFF
few,TRBV7-1,TRBJ1-1,NA,13,TGTGCCAGCAGCATTTCCAGGGACACTGAAGCTTTCTTT,CASSISRDTEAFF
medium-sized,TRBV11-3,TRBJ2-1,TRBD2,17,TGTGCCAGCAGCTTAGGTATAGGACTAGCGGCGATCAATGAGCAGTTCTTC,CASSLGIGLAAINEQFF
NA,TRBV6-8,TRBJ1-2,NA,13,TGTGCCAGCAGTTACGACGGATCCTATGGCTACACCTTC,CASSYDGSYGYTF
NA,TRBV5-1,TRBJ1-2,NA,14,TGCGCCAGCAGCCTAACAACAGGGAACTATGGCTACACCTTC,CASSLTTGNYGYTF
few,TRBV11-3,TRBJ2-5,TRBD1,15,TGTGCCAGCAGCCCAGCTTGGACAGGGATGGAGACCCAGTACTTC,CASSPAWTGMETQYF
NA,TRBV30,TRBJ1-2,TRBD1,15,TGTGCCTGGAGTGACAGGGGGCCTGGTCACTATGGCTACACCTTC,CAWSDRGPGHYGYTF
few,TRBV11-3,TRBJ2-3,NA,16,TGTGCCAGCAGCCGCAGGGGGGGTTTGGGCACAGATACGCAGTATTTT,CASSRRGGLGTDTQYF
NA,TRBV28,TRBJ2-7,TRBD1,15,TGTGCCAGCAGGTCGCCGGGCACAGGGGGCTACGAGCAGTACTTC,CASRSPGTGGYEQYF
NA,TRBV28,TRBJ2-2,NA,16,TGTGCCAGCAGTAAGACGGCTATGCGTTGGGACGGGGAGCTGTTTTTT,CASSKTAMRWDGELFF
few,TRBV11-3,TRBJ1-1,TRBD1,15,TGTGCCAGCAGCTTAACTACAGGGGGGAACACTGAAGCTTTCTTT,CASSLTTGGNTEAFF
few,TRBV10-3,TRBJ1-2,NA,15,TGTGCCATCAGTGAGACGGGGGTAGGCTCCTATGGCTACACCTTC,CAISETGVGSYGYTF
NA,TRBV6-8,TRBJ2-7,NA,15,TGTGCCAGCAGGCTAACGCAAAGGGCCGGGGCCGAGCAGTACTTC,CASRLTQRAGAEQYF
few,TRBV29-1,TRBJ1-2,NA,15,TGCAGCGTTAAGGTGGGAGGGTGGCCCACCTATGGCTACACCTTC,CSVKVGGWPTYGYTF